This TCR beta chain emerged from a study of blood T cell repertoires in COVID-19. For the study at large: The study drew acute and convalescent COVID-19 samples from the United States, Italy and Spain. T cells, B-cell-depleted T cells, or PBMCs supplied cDNA or gDNA.

Methods used by the authors: Cell counts per sample came from amplifying reference gene primers. Repertoires were generated with immunoSEQ multiplex PCR, while TCRdb's copy carries only in-frame clones and drops some. V and J calls and clone size come straight from that table; D and trimming were deduced from the DNA. This table has about 110,000 clones, approximately 88% appearing once. V gave up 4 bases and J gave up 8 bases, with 14 bases separating them. This CDR3 is built from 13 residues. CDR1 MNHEY and CDR2 SMNVEV come from the germline V gene (reference sequence). The V call is TRBV27, the J call TRBJ1-1; tentatively, D is TRBD1 (6 bases). The sequenced sample was peripheral blood. This receptor was taken from a man aged 50 to 60 with active or convalescent COVID-19. The CDR3 sequence is CASSSPPGTEAFF. CDR3 DNA sequence: TGTGCCAGCAGTTCGCCCCCCGGGACAGAAGCTTTCTTT.